A selection of T cell receptor beta chains follows, all from one sample in a study of spatial heterogeneity in lung cancer. From the 5' RACE reads, TCRdb called clonotypes with MiXCR, one entry per CDR3 protein. Here the sample spans some 21,000 distinct CDR3 sequences, approximately 4.4% being singletons. The sequenced sample was PBMCs, obtained at surgery. These receptors were collected from a male donor with early-stage non-small cell lung cancer. The conserved cysteine and the conserved F or W are not part of the CDR3 here. Fields, in order: V gene, CDR3 protein.

V: TRBV4-2; CDR3: ATSLETVFVTEAF
V: TRBV15; CDR3: ATSRDVDSGYEQY
V: TRBV30; CDR3: ACGDRGANTGELF
V: TRBV5-1; CDR3: ASSLLVAGMNNEQF
V: TRBV7-3; CDR3: ASSLTGNSEDTQY
V: TRBV28; CDR3: ASHPGYTEAF
V: TRBV6-5; CDR3: ASSYRVQTDTQY
V: TRBV15; CDR3: ATSRPFTGTEADTQY
V: TRBV19; CDR3: ASSTGQGGGTEAF
V: TRBV4-3; CDR3: ASSRGPYNSPLH
V: TRBV7-3; CDR3: ASSRGQLTDTQY
V: TRBV6-1; CDR3: ASSGLNRGRRQPQH
V: TRBV7-2; CDR3: ASSLMGTDTQY
V: TRBV28; CDR3: ASSLPVGSSYEQY
V: TRBV7-9; CDR3: ASRSDRGQRVYGYT
V: TRBV5-1; CDR3: ASSLEGGFSGANVLT
V: TRBV29-1; CDR3: SANYGSNTEAF
V: TRBV19; CDR3: ASSIDRREQPQH
V: TRBV11-1; CDR3: ASSFGPESYEQY
V: TRBV6-1; CDR3: ASGGSSGANVLT
V: TRBV7-8; CDR3: ASSLVREQTQY
V: TRBV28; CDR3: ASNRRGSRQETQY
V: TRBV29-1; CDR3: SVEDLRQGSTDTQY
V: TRBV6-5; CDR3: AARNGGKGYT
V: TRBV18; CDR3: ASSRQGTIDEQF
V: TRBV12-3/TRBV12-4; CDR3: ASSLMDWTVNQPQH
V: TRBV4-1; CDR3: ASSQDIMGQSGYEQY
V: TRBV2; CDR3: ASRDYVLNPYEQY
V: TRBV20-1; CDR3: SPGPLGGYT
V: TRBV19; CDR3: ASSAGTGVLQPQH
V: TRBV11-2; CDR3: ASSLSLGALNTGELF
V: TRBV5-1; CDR3: ASSWSGGHEQF
V: TRBV18; CDR3: ASSPPAGNRNTIY
V: TRBV2; CDR3: ASSRDRGNYGYT
V: TRBV2; CDR3: ASSGGQGAGQPTDTQY
V: TRBV4-3; CDR3: ASSQEEGGWSPLH
V: TRBV7-2; CDR3: ASSRTGHNEKLF
V: TRBV29-1; CDR3: SVEDVYEQY
V: TRBV4-2; CDR3: ASSPRRGLSYNEQF
V: TRBV12-3/TRBV12-4; CDR3: ASSLVQENEQF
V: TRBV10-3; CDR3: AISDLGRTNTEAF
V: TRBV27; CDR3: ASSRGGGNNEKLF
V: TRBV3-2; CDR3: ASTRSGWKGEQY
V: TRBV5-6; CDR3: ASSGGRGLAKNIQY
V: TRBV6-2/TRBV6-3; CDR3: ASSRELAVSYEQY
V: TRBV9; CDR3: ASSETGVPNTEAF
V: TRBV9; CDR3: ASSLESYSYEQY
V: TRBV24-1; CDR3: ATSERTGVMNTEAF
V: TRBV9; CDR3: DSSVQGFDTGELF
V: TRBV27; CDR3: ASSLDRGPYEQY
V: TRBV4-1; CDR3: ASSPQDRGTYEQY
V: TRBV29-1; CDR3: SATPGDLNTEAF
V: TRBV28; CDR3: ASSPWTEQETQY